This TCR beta chain was observed in a study of T cell responses to AZD1222 COVID-19 vaccine. Study outcomes and limitations: Close to half of spike-specific TCRs reportedly recognize unmutated variant regions. Regions 160-218 and 743-854 dominated among vaccine-associated CD4 TCRs spanning spike.

With regard to this clone: The antigen is not known.

TCRdb's table, derived via immunoSEQ multiplex PCR, lists solely in-frame clones and lacks some. The table shows approximately 110,000 clones, with about 85% occurring only once. Combined were second doses at about 4 or about 12 weeks. Source: peripheral blood, taken 28 days after the second AZD1222 dose. This TCR was recovered from an adult who received the AZD1222 COVID-19 vaccine.

This CDR3 is CASSLGQGYSYEQYF. CDR3 bases: TGTGCCAGCAGCTTAGGGCAGGGATACTCCTACGAGCAGTACTTC. This chain connects TRBV11-2 to TRBJ2-7, with a tentative D call TRBD1 (5 bases). The CDR3 sequence is 15 residues long. V was shortened by 1 base and J by 0 bases, with 10 bases between the two germline ends. Germline CDR1 is SGHAT and CDR2 is FQNNGV.